What follows are 2 T cell receptor beta chains derived from one specimen sequenced in a study of T-cell memory formation after mild COVID-19. TCRdb passed the 5' RACE reads through MiXCR, listing each CDR3 protein once. The sample records 150,000 to 200,000 distinct CDR3 sequences, around a tenth being singletons. Sequencing was done on a sample of PBMCs or a T cell subset sorted from them (not recorded which). The receptors shown here come from a man aged 18 to 29 who had mild COVID-19 (a few samples of this study predate the infection). Cell type and time point are not known.

J is TRBJ2-1 and V is TRBV2; TRBD2 matches at 10 bases. The germline gives CDR1 SNHLY, CDR2 FYNNEI. This CDR3 comprises 17 residues. The trim removed 6 bases at V and 5 bases at J, leaving 13 bases unmatched. The CDR3 protein is CASSQRVAGGKDNEQFF. The CDR3 DNA sequence: TGTGCCAGCAGCCAGCGAGTAGCGGGGGGTAAAGACAATGAGCAGTTCTTC.

J is TRBJ2-3 and V is TRBV12-2; whether TRBD1, the table's D call, matches the DNA was not checked. TRBV12-2 constitutes a pseudogene. The CDR3 length is 17 residues. The CDR3 DNA is TGTGCAAGTCGCTTAGCACCTGACGGGGGGGCTTCAGATACGCAGTATTTT. Protein product: CASRLAPDGGASDTQYF.